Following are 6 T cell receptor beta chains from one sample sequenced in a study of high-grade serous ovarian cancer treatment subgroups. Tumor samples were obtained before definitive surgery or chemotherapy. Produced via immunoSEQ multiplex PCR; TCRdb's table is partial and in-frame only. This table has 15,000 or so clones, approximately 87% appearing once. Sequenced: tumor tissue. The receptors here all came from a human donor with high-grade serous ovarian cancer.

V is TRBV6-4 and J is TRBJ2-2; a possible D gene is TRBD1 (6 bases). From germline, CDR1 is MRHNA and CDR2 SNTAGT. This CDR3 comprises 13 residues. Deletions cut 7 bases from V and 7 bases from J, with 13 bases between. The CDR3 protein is CASISNRDGELFF. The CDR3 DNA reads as TGTGCCAGCATATCAAACAGGGACGGGGAGCTGTTTTTT.

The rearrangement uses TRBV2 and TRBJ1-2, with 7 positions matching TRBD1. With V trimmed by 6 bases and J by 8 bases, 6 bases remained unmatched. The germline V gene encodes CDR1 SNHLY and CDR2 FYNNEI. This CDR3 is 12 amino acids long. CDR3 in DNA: TGTGCCAGCAGGCAGGGGGAAGAAGGCTACACCTTC. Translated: CASRQGEEGYTF.

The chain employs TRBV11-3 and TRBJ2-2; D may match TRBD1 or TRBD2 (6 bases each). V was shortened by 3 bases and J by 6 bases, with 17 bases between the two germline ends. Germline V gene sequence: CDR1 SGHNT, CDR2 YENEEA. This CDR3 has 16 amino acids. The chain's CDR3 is CASSLWTLEGAGELFF. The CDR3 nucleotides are TGTGCCAGCAGCTTGTGGACATTGGAGGGGGCCGGGGAGCTGTTTTTT.

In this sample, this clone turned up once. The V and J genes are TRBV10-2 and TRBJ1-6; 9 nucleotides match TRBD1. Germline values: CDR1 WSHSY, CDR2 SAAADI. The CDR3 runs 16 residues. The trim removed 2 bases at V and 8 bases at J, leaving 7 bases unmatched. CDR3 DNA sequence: TGCGCCAGCAGTGAGCCACAGGGGGCGCGGGATTCACCCCTCCACTTT. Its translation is CASSEPQGARDSPLHF.

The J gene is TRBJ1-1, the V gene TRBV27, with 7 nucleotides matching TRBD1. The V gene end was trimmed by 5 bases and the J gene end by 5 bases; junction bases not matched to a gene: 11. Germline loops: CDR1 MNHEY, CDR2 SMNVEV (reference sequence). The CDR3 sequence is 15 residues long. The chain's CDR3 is CASSPLRQGGTEAFF. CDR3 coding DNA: TGTGCCAGCAGTCCGCTCCGACAGGGAGGGACTGAAGCTTTCTTT.

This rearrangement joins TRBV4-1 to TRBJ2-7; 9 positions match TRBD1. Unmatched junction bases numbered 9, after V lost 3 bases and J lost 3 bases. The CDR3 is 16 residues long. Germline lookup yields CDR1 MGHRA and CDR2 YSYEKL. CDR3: CASSQIAGTGYYEQYF. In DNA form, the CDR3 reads TGCGCCAGCAGCCAGATCGCCGGGACAGGGTACTACGAGCAGTACTTC.